Below, one T cell receptor (beta chain) is given with its context. Its antigen is not identified. PCR was performed using 60 Vbeta and 13 Jbeta primers. The method was immunoSEQ multiplex PCR; TCRdb's version includes in-frame clones alone and lacks a portion of them. Seen here are under 110,000 clones, 70% to 80% observed once, and the top ten hold less than 0.95%. Between the trimmed V and J ends, which lost 4 bases and 1 base, there was a span of 15 bases. The CDR3 has 15 amino acids. CDR1 SGHRS and CDR2 YFSETQ come from the germline V gene. The sample belongs to a study of cytomegalovirus exposure and HLA in healthy donors. Study-level information: HLA-typed donors were the source of approximately 85 million unique TCRs held in an early data release. Whole-study findings and limits: Altogether, 160 or so TCR beta chains were recorded as cytomegalovirus-associated.

The clonotype was recovered from a boy aged 10-17 years in good health and CMV-seronegative. V usage is TRBV5-1 and J usage is TRBJ2-7; D is perhaps TRBD1 (6 bases). Sequencing used PBMCs. The CDR3 sequence is CASSVTGLRSYEQYF. Here the CDR3 DNA reads TGCGCCAGCAGCGTAACAGGGTTAAGGTCCTACGAGCAGTACTTC.